The clone carrying this T cell receptor (beta chain) was found many times. Its antigen is undetermined. Notes on the study in general: Tumor memory CD4+ T cell TCR gene usage clustered with blood and lymph node memory CD4+ cells and lymph node naive CD4+ cells.

Tregs were sorted as CD4+CD25+CD127-/low cells. Germline assignment: CDR1 SGHKS and CDR2 YYEKEE (reference sequence). V was pared by 1 base and J by 5 bases, with 8 bases of the junction left unmatched. The CDR3 runs to 16 residues. Constant-region reverse primers amplified full-length variable regions, followed by semi-nested Nested Universal Primer A PCR. Each CDR3 protein is one row after TCRdb ran MiXCR on the 5' RACE reads. The sample has under 65,000 distinct CDR3 sequences, about a fifth seen once. This chain connects TRBV5-5 to TRBJ2-5; TRBD1 agrees at 10 bases. The TCR sequence derives from a female donor with breast cancer. Sequencing was done on a sample of tumor-infiltrating Tregs sorted from the breast tumor. CDR3: CASSLMTGGLGETQYF. In nucleotides, the CDR3 is TGTGCCAGCAGCTTGATGACAGGGGGCTTAGGGGAGACCCAGTACTTC.